This entry concerns a single T cell receptor (beta chain). The entry originates in a study of blood T cell repertoires in COVID-19. Study summary: The United States, Italy and Spain provided the acute and convalescent COVID-19 samples. T cells, B-cell-depleted T cells, or PBMCs provided the cDNA or gDNA that served as material.

V shed 4 bases and J shed 4 bases, with 10 bases lying between them. Germline V gene sequence: CDR1 SNHLY, CDR2 FYNNEI. CDR3 length: 13 amino acids. In the study's own analysis: From reference gene primer amplification, estimates of nucleated cell counts were derived. Assay used: immunoSEQ multiplex PCR; TCRdb lists only in-frame clones, some missing. V, J and clone size are those of that table, while D and trimming were read from the DNA. The top ten clones hold over 2% of a sample with roughly 140,000 clones, around 85% of them seen once. Sequences were obtained from peripheral blood. This receptor was obtained from a woman in her 70s with acute or convalescent COVID-19. This chain connects TRBV2 to TRBJ2-5; tentatively, D is TRBD2 (6 bases). DNA of the CDR3: TGTGCCAGCAGTGCGGAGGGGACAGAGACCCAGTACTTC. Translated, it gives CASSAEGTETQYF.